This TCR beta chain was captured by sequencing in a study of cytomegalovirus exposure and HLA in healthy donors (dated by TCRdb to 2017 to 2019). With regard to the full study: In an earlier analysis of about 560 of the donors, approximately 300 Gb of sequence data and 95 million to 130 million unique TCR beta sequences from some 170 million T cells were reported. HLA typing covered class I and class II loci at four-digit resolution. In a later genetic analysis, genome-wide SNP genotypes for about three fifths of the roughly 670 donors were used, and that subset was treated as a discovery cohort. Among some 400 genotyped donors of the cohort, an average of approximately 230,000 unique TCR beta nucleotide sequences were sequenced per donor, roughly 18% of them non-productive. Approximately 330 gigabases of sequencing data and tens of millions of unique TCR sequences made up an early release that covered several hundred HLA-typed donors. Of the 300 to 500 genotyped donors, approximately 81% were placed in the genetic ancestry cluster associated with self-reported Caucasian donors. Because of strong linkage in the cohort, four to six DR-DQ haplotypes were treated as single units for association and clustering. Donor age, sex, ethnicity and CMV serostatus were compiled alongside the repertoire data. An earlier analysis of approximately 500 of the donors applied high-throughput TCR beta sequencing to assess whether each TCR beta V gene segment acted as functional or pseudogenic. To predict cytomegalovirus infection status, the study combined high-throughput TCR immunosequencing, statistical association of individual TCRs with disease status, and machine learning. Besides the first cohort of about 730 subjects, a separate validation cohort made up of around 120 different subjects was used. Every repertoire in the discovery cohort had been generated on one and the same sequencing platform. The study aimed to test whether cataloging public T cell receptors could reveal signatures of past pathogen exposure. Typing coverage varied by locus: roughly 629-640 donors for A, B, C, DRB1 and DQB1; about 520 for DQA1; more than 600 for DPA1; approximately 450 for DPB1. The study profiled the T cell repertoires of about 720 subjects by immunosequencing and related them to cytomegalovirus serostatus. A later analysis re-analyzed previously published TCR beta repertoires from about 600 donors and added high-resolution HLA genotyping to study TCR occurrence patterns. Rather than drawing on any new phenotypic data, the later analysis identified candidate immune exposures from TCR beta sequences and the way those sequences occurred across donors.

From its cysteine to its phenylalanine, the CDR3 spans 16 amino acids. CDR3 DNA only is kept here, 48 bases in frame from base 1. CDR1 and CDR2 were assigned from the germline V gene as KGHSH and LQKENI. Trimming costs V 3 bases and J 9 bases, and their ends lie 18 bases apart. A word on this clone: Its antigen has not been determined. No per-base quality is available; no much larger clone lies one base away.

Overall results and qualifications from the work: Three of the identified cytomegalovirus-associated TCR beta chains were confirmed in vitro to be specific for cytomegalovirus antigens. A cluster of highly shared sequence variants was judged likely to be a technical artifact of the sequencing pipeline. CMV serostatus was the only immune exposure information available for the cohort. Correlated functional status among segregating V segments might be attributable to linkage disequilibrium, but an unknown experimental factor could not be ruled out. Roughly uniform sequencing depth across donors was assumed in presence/absence analyses, although this assumption may not hold. A later genetic analysis reported fewer N-insertions in productive TCRs among donors in an Asian-associated ancestry cluster than the roughly 620-donor mean. In a later analysis, most CMV-associated TCR beta chains were found to appear HLA-restricted, with HLA associations seemingly driven largely by CMV exposure. The cohort was sequenced for TCR beta chains only, and without alpha or paired-chain data the features that could be detected were limited. In a later analysis, some 18,000 TCR beta sequences were associated with specific HLA alleles at a false discovery rate of 0.05. According to a later analysis, parvovirus B19, influenza, CMV and Epstein-Barr virus appeared linked to several top co-occurrence clusters. According to a later analysis, TCR association rates differed among HLA loci, with DRB1 alleles showing the most associated TCRs and HLA-C alleles showing the fewest. A further reported finding was that TCR beta sequences accurately predicted the HLA-A and HLA-B alleles for most subjects in the first cohort. Cytomegalovirus status was reported to be diagnosed by the classifier with high specificity and sensitivity in both the original and validation cohorts. When HLA alleles, especially DR and DQ, strongly co-occurred, attributing TCR associations to individual alleles was difficult. Because counts were too low, fewer than 20 rarely observed V segments, including chromosome 9 orphons, were excluded from the earlier analysis of some 590 of the donors. The authors suggested that the approach could potentially be extended to other disease states and immunological phenotypes. V-gene and J-gene trimming of TCR beta chains was associated with a missense DCLRE1C variant in a later genetic analysis, and the association was replicated in an independent cohort. The study listed 164 TCR beta chains as associated with cytomegalovirus. Because HLA typing was missing for some donors at each locus, association tests included only the typed subset. Because the 87-base-pair reads could not distinguish some IMGT-functional V segments, including TRBV6-2 and TRBV6-3, those segments were excluded. In an earlier analysis of fewer than 700 of the donors, most TCR beta V segments appeared in productive rearrangements about 87% or about 30% of the time, broadly matching IMGT annotations. Most TCR sequences were seen in very few donors, while some public TCRs were found in many individuals. In a later analysis, HLA-associated TCR beta chains showed more clonal expansion and lower generation probabilities than non-associated chains that were equally common.

Library creation used the immunoSEQ multiplex PCR assay. For the multiplex PCR, a mixture combining 60 forward primers for TCR Vbeta segments and 13 reverse primers for TCR Jbeta segments was used. The CDR3 region of rearranged TCR beta genes was amplified from genomic DNA by a multiplex PCR assay. The Illumina HiSeq System was used to sequence the amplified TCR beta libraries as 87-base-pair reads. The source study handled its data this way. Across the 500 to 850 repertoires, a later analysis counted tens of millions of unique TCR beta chains, around 11 million of which were shared by at least two donors. Raw reads were error-corrected and collapsed into unique sequences by a nearest-neighbor algorithm in which closely related sequences were merged to remove PCR and sequencing errors. To assign V, D and J gene segments, CDR3 sequences were aligned to IMGT reference sequences. For a sequence to be retained, a match of at least six nucleotides to both a V gene segment and a J gene segment was required. A rearrangement was called productive if the CDR3 had no stop codons and remained in frame with V and J, and every other rearrangement was called non-productive. CDR3 was defined by IMGT convention, running from the second conserved V-encoded cysteine to the conserved J-encoded phenylalanine. The earlier analysis of roughly 590 of the donors excluded any sequence lacking an unambiguous match to a single V gene segment. In an earlier analysis of 450 to 750 of the donors, a V segment was called functional when productive rearrangements were above 56.7%, and segregating when the standard deviation between donors exceeded 5%. A statistical classification framework was developed to diagnose cytomegalovirus status using the catalog of TCR beta chain sequences. In a later analysis, V and J genes were assigned by comparing TCR nucleotide sequences against IMGT/GENE-DB human TR gene sequences. Using the TCRdist pipeline, a later analysis assigned CDR3 sequences along with most-parsimonious VDJ recombination scenarios. In a later analysis, every TCR beta chain was defined by the combination of its CDR3 amino acid sequence and its V-gene family, and reads without a unique V-gene family were dropped. In a later analysis, 550 to 650 highly shared, low-generation-probability nucleotide sequences were removed to address suspected cross-contamination and a sequencing artifact. In a later analysis, a clonal expansion index was calculated for each public chain from normalized within-repertoire ranks of inferred template counts. A later analysis computed generation probabilities with a VDJ recombination model fitted to out-of-frame rearrangements, and checked the results against IGoR. A later analysis scored TCR-TCR, TCR-HLA and TCR-CMV co-occurrence with hypergeometric tests, applying a repertoire-size bias correction to TCR pairs. To estimate false discovery rates, a later analysis permuted the HLA or CMV assignments 20 times. In a later analysis, co-occurring TCRs were grouped with DBSCAN, and TCRdist sequence similarity was added when clustering was performed within HLA-allele-positive subsets. For co-occurrence clustering, repertoires with fewer than 30,000 or more than 120,000 public chains were excluded, along with five repertoires with anomalous nucleotide sharing. TCRdb limited this immuneACCESS table to in-frame rearrangements with V and J called. A share of clones is missing; checked studies link under half to unresolved V genes, and the rest is unexplained. D and trimming were read from the DNA, whereas the V and J calls and clone size are those reported in that table. The sample table records 100,000 to 150,000 clones; 81% of these occur just once. The ten largest clonotypes hold roughly 2% of the sample.

In total, approximately 690 healthy bone marrow donors made up the cohort. Cohort members were all nominally healthy when sampled, although unrecorded immune exposures were likely present. The donor tested CMV seronegative and was one of the 352 seronegative cohort members. Each donor provided a peripheral blood sample, and peripheral blood mononuclear cells were used for TCR beta sequencing. Genomic DNA extraction from the blood cell samples was performed with the Qiagen DNeasy Blood Extraction Kit. The TCR originated in a man younger than 30 in good health and CMV-seronegative. The rearrangement joined TRBV18 to TRBJ1-6; D gene: possibly TRBD1, on 6 matching bases. Sequencing was performed on PBMCs. CDR3 sequence: CASSPTYESRGSPLHF. The DNA sequence follows: TGTGCCAGCTCACCTACGTATGAGTCCAGGGGTTCACCCCTCCACTTT.